This passage covers 17 T cell receptor beta chains from one sample sequenced in a study of T-cell memory formation after mild COVID-19 (dated by TCRdb to the early 2020s). The protocol used for the library was 5' RACE. TCRdb records Illumina NovaSeq 6000 as the sequencer. TCRdb's own reprocessing of the public reads used fastp at Q25 and MiXCR and kept productive beta chains. When rows share a CDR3 protein, they turn into one entry using the most common DNA and genes. For this sample there are around 300,000 distinct CDR3 sequences; about 13% appear just once. The ten biggest clones cover 22% of the sample. The specimen sequenced was PBMCs or a T cell subset sorted from them (not recorded which). Every receptor here comes from a man younger than 35 who had mild COVID-19 (a few samples of this study predate the infection). The sample titles of this study are shuffled in the database, so cell type and time point are left out; the donor was told from shared clones.

This clonotype turned up a few times. This chain uses TRBV10-1 with TRBJ2-1; D is undetermined. The germline V and J ends were trimmed by 3 bases and 5 bases, with 14 bases remaining between them. This CDR3 contains 15 residues. Germline V gene data show CDR1 as WNHNN and CDR2 as SYGVQD (reference sequence). The CDR3 DNA is TGCGCCAGCAGTGACCCTGGTGGCCTGGACAATGAGCAGTTCTTC. As protein: CASSDPGGLDNEQFF.

This chain joins TRBV7-9 and TRBJ2-1; possible D gene TRBD2, 6 bases. The germline CDR1 and CDR2 sequences are SEHNR and FQNEAQ (reference sequence). V lost 5 bases and J lost 7, with 15 bases in between. The CDR3 is made up of 14 amino acids. As DNA, the CDR3 is TGTGCCAGCAGCCCGGGACTGGCTAGGAATGAGCAGTTCTTC. It codes for CASSPGLARNEQFF.

V usage is TRBV5-8 and J usage is TRBJ1-1; weak D call: TRBD1 (5 bases). V was trimmed by 6 bases and J by 3 bases, leaving 12 bases between them. The CDR3 totals 13 residues. Germline lookup yields CDR1 SGHTS and CDR2 YDEGEE. Here the CDR3 reads CASKAGFYTEAFF. The CDR3 nucleotides read TGTGCCAGCAAGGCAGGGTTTTACACTGAAGCTTTCTTT.

This rearrangement joins TRBV7-2 to TRBJ2-3; the match to TRBD1 covers 7 bases. Per germline, CDR1 SGHTA and CDR2 FQGNSA. J gave up 4 bases and V 3 bases, and 7 bases lay outside the gene matches. The CDR3 contains 15 residues. The CDR3 DNA reads as TGTGCCAGCAGCTTCGACAGGGTAATTGCAGATACGCAGTATTTT. Translation gives CASSFDRVIADTQYF.

This sequence joins TRBV7-9 and TRBJ1-6, with unresolved D. Trimming cost V 5 bases and J 6 bases, with 8 bases left between them. Germline assignment: CDR1 SEHNR and CDR2 FQNEAQ (reference sequence). The CDR3 spans 13 residues. CDR3 sequence: CASSTEGNSPLHF. CDR3 nucleotides: TGTGCCAGCAGCACTGAGGGTAATTCACCCCTCCACTTT.

The chain uses TRBV4-1 and TRBJ2-3; perhaps TRBD2 as D (7 bases). Germline CDR1 and CDR2: MGHRA and YSYEKL. Trimming took 0 bases from V and 7 from J, leaving 20 bases between them. The CDR3 covers 17 residues. CDR3 in amino acids: CASSQENREAGEYTQYF. As DNA, the CDR3 is TGCGCCAGCAGCCAAGAGAATCGGGAGGCAGGGGAATATACGCAGTATTTT.

This clonotype was seen a handful of times. The genes are TRBV6-2 or TRBV6-3 and TRBJ1-1, with 9 bases aligning to TRBD1. This CDR3 spans 14 amino acids. CDR1 and CDR2 (germline): MNHEY, SVGEGT. The V and J ends lost 7 bases and 5 bases, in that order; junction bases with no gene match: 8. CDR3 in DNA: TGTGCCAGCACCAGACAGGGGGTAGGAACTGAAGCTTTCTTT. Encoded protein: CASTRQGVGTEAFF.

This clonotype was observed a few times. The gene calls are TRBV7-2 and TRBJ2-5, with 14 bases matching TRBD2. Germline V gene sequence: CDR1 SGHTA, CDR2 FQGNSA. This CDR3 is built from 14 residues. V gave up 5 bases and J gave up 8 bases; unmatched junction bases: 4. CDR3 loop: CASSLGTSGGTQYF. As DNA, the CDR3 is TGTGCCAGCAGCCTAGGGACTAGCGGGGGTACCCAGTACTTC.

This chain links TRBV4-2 with TRBJ2-5, with D possibly matching TRBD2 (5 bases). V lost 1 base, J lost 4 bases, and 13 bases lay in between. This CDR3 has 15 residues. Germline loops: CDR1 LGHNA, CDR2 YNFKEQ. Written as DNA, the CDR3 is TGTGCCAGCAGCCAAGGTGGGTTGGAGGCAGAGACCCAGTACTTC. The encoded protein is CASSQGGLEAETQYF.

This clonotype appeared a few times. The rearrangement links TRBV4-3 to TRBJ2-2; the match to TRBD1 covers 8 bases. V lost 2 bases to trimming and J lost 5 bases; unmatched junction nucleotides: 7. In germline, CDR1 is LGHNA, CDR2 YSLEER. This CDR3 has 16 amino acids. The CDR3: CASSQPQGARTGELFF. As DNA, the CDR3 is TGCGCCAGCAGCCAACCGCAGGGGGCGCGGACCGGGGAGCTGTTTTTT.

This clonotype was seen more than once but under ten times. The chain uses TRBV28 and TRBJ2-5, with D unclear. V lost 2 bases to trimming and J lost 2 bases, with 6 bases between them. The CDR3 has 13 amino acids. The germline V gene has CDR1 MDHEN and CDR2 SYDVKM. CDR3 residues: CASSLVHQETQYF. The CDR3 bases are TGTGCCAGCAGTTTAGTCCATCAAGAGACCCAGTACTTC.

This clonotype was seen only a few times. The J gene is TRBJ1-2, the V gene TRBV12-3 or TRBV12-4; weak D call: TRBD1 (5 bases). V was cut by 0 bases and J by 3 bases, with 8 bases left in between. The CDR3 loop spans 14 amino acids. CDR3 sequence reads: CASSLAGDHYGYTF. CDR3 DNA: TGTGCCAGCAGTTTAGCAGGGGATCACTATGGCTACACCTTC.

The V call is TRBV3-1, the J call TRBJ2-1, with D perhaps matching TRBD1 (5 bases). Looked up from germline, CDR1 is LGHDT and CDR2 is YNNKEL (reference sequence). The CDR3 spans 13 residues. V lost 4 bases and J lost 10, with 14 bases in between. The CDR3 DNA reads TGTGCCAGCAGCCCTTACGGACAACGAGAGCAGTTCTTC. Protein sequence: CASSPYGQREQFF.

This chain links TRBV3-1 with TRBJ2-3; perhaps TRBD1 as D (6 bases). V lost 1 base and J 6 bases, leaving 17 bases between the germline ends. The germline V gene has CDR1 LGHDT and CDR2 YNNKEL (reference sequence). The length of the CDR3 is 16 residues. CDR3 sequence (DNA): TGTGCCAGCAGCCAAGTTAGGGGGATCGGTGGGGATACGCAGTATTTT. This codes for CASSQVRGIGGDTQYF.

The rearrangement links TRBV6-2 or TRBV6-3 to TRBJ2-7; D is ambiguous. Trimming left V 5 bases short and J 6 bases short, with 17 bases between. CDR3 size: 14 residues. Per the germline V gene, CDR1 is MNHEY and CDR2 is SVGEGT. The CDR3 reads CASSPQKPRAEQYV. DNA of the CDR3: TGTGCCAGCAGTCCACAGAAGCCCCGTGCCGAGCAGTACGTC.

The chain couples TRBV20-1 to TRBJ1-1; D call uncertain. The CDR3 length is 13 residues. Germline CDR1 reads DFQATT; CDR2 reads SNEGSKA (reference sequence). The V end lost 0 bases, the J end lost 6 bases, and 11 bases lay between the germline ends. The CDR3 spells CSARDRTAAEAFF. CDR3 in DNA: TGCAGTGCTAGAGATCGAACAGCTGCTGAAGCTTTCTTT.

This chain links TRBV5-4 with TRBJ1-1; D gene unclear. V lost 5 bases, J lost 0 bases, and 8 bases lay in between. This CDR3 region has 13 residues. Looked up from germline, CDR1 is SGHNT and CDR2 is YYREEE (reference sequence). The CDR3 DNA is TGTGCCAGCAGGGATCCCTTGAACACTGAAGCTTTCTTT. Encoded protein: CASRDPLNTEAFF.